The sequence of this T cell receptor beta chain was determined in a study of T cell responses to AZD1222 COVID-19 vaccine. The wider study: Second-dose timings of about 4 or about 12 weeks were pooled.

Some clones are missing from TCRdb's copy, which holds only in-frame ones; the method was immunoSEQ multiplex PCR. The data contain around 50,000 clones, 84% of them singletons. The CDR3 is made up of 11 amino acids. CDR1 DFQATT and CDR2 SNEGSKA come from the germline V gene (reference sequence). V was shortened by 3 bases and J by 2 bases, with 4 bases between the two germline ends. The sample holds one count of this clone. The V call is TRBV20-1, the J call TRBJ1-1; D is unresolved. The sample in question was peripheral blood, obtained on day 0 of AZD1222 vaccination. The source of this sequence is an adult in good health. The CDR3 coding sequence is TGCAGTGCTAGTACAAACACTGAAGCTTTCTTT. This gives the protein CSASTNTEAFF.